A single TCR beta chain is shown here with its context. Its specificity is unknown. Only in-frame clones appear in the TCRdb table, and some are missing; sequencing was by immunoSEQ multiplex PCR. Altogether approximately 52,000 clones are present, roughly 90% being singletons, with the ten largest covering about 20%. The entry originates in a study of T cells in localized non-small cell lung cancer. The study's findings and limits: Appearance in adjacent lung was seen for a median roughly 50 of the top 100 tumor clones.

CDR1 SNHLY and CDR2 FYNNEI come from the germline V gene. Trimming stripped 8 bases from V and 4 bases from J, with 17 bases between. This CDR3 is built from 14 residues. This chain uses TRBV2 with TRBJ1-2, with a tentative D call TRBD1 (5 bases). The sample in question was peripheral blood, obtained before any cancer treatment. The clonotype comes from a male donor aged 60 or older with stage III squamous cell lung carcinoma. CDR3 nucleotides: TGTGCCAGCGCCGATCAGGGAGGGTCCTATGGCTACACCTTC. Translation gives CASADQGGSYGYTF.